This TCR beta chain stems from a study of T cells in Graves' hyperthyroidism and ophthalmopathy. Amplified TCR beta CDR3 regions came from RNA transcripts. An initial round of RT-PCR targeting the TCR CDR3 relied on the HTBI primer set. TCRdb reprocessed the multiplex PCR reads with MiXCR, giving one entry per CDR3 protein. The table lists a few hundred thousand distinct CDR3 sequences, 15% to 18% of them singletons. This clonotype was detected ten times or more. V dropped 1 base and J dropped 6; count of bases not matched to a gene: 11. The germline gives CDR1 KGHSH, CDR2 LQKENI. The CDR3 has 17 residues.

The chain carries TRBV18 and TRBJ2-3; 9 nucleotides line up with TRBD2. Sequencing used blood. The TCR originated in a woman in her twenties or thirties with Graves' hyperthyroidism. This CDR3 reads CASSPRVNSGSGDTQYF. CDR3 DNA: TGTGCCAGCTCACCACGTGTGAATAGCGGGAGCGGGGATACGCAGTATTTT.